These 13 T cell receptor beta chains came from one sample sequenced in a study of T cells in Graves' hyperthyroidism and ophthalmopathy. RNA transcripts served as the template for amplifying TCR beta CDR3 regions. TCR CDR3 underwent first-round RT-PCR with the HTBI primer set. TCRdb itself ran the multiplex PCR reads through MiXCR, one entry per CDR3 protein. This sample has hundreds of thousands of distinct CDR3 sequences, with about 45% found just once. Sequencing input: peripheral blood or thyroid tissue (not recorded which). Source of these receptors: an adult man with Graves' disease, either hyperthyroidism or ophthalmopathy (not recorded which).

The chain carries TRBV29-1 and TRBJ2-5; 9 bases fit TRBD1. TRBJ2-7 explains the end of the DNA better; the J call may be wrong. The length of the CDR3 is 13 residues. Per germline, CDR1 SQVTM and CDR2 ANQGSEA. DNA for the CDR3: TGCAGCGCCGGGGGGACAGGGCCCTACGAGCAGTACTTC. Encoded protein: CSAGGTGPYEQYF.

The V gene is TRBV15, the J gene TRBJ2-5, with TRBD2 matching 14 bases. There are 14 residues in the CDR3. The ends lost 11 bases at V and 6 bases at J; junction bases unmatched: 8. From germline, CDR1 is LNHNV and CDR2 YYDKDF (reference sequence). CDR3 DNA sequence: TGTGCCCCGGGACTAGCGGGAGTCGAACAGACCCAGTACTTC. Its protein is CAPGLAGVEQTQYF.

This clonotype was observed a handful of times. The rearrangement joins TRBV5-6 to TRBJ2-7; D is unresolved. The V gene's germline CDR1 is SGHDT and CDR2 YYEEEE. V lost 4 bases, J lost 6 bases, and 20 bases lay in between. The CDR3 contains 15 residues. CDR3 bases: TGTGCCAGCAGCCCAAGGACCGTACTTCCGTCCGAGCAGTACTTC. It specifies CASSPRTVLPSEQYF. Full variable domain (missing parts from reference TRBV5-6 and TRBJ2-7): DAGVTQSPTHLIKTRGQQVTLRCSPKSGHDTVSWYQQALGQGPQFIFQYYEEEERQRGNFPDRFSGHQFPNYSSELNVNALLLGDSALYLCASSPRTVLPSEQYFGPGTRLTVT.

This clonotype occurred many times. DNA of the CDR3: TGTGCCAGCACCCAGGAGGGGGACAGGGAAAAACTGTTTTTT. Amino acids: CASTQEGDREKLFF. V is TRBV2 and J is TRBJ1-4; 8 nucleotides align to TRBD1. This CDR3 has 14 residues. J was trimmed by 8 bases and V by 7 bases; bases with no gene match: 9. Germline CDR1 reads SNHLY; CDR2 reads FYNNEI.

The chain carries TRBV20-1 and TRBJ1-2, with D perhaps matching TRBD1 (5 bases). Germline V gene sequence: CDR1 DFQATT, CDR2 SNEGSKA (reference sequence). The V and J ends lost 0 bases and 2 bases respectively, with 13 bases between them. The CDR3 totals 15 residues. DNA for the CDR3: TGCAGTGCTAGAGATCCGCGGGGCCCCAACTATGGCTACACCTTC. Amino acid sequence: CSARDPRGPNYGYTF.

On this clonotype: Germline and junction disagree at one end, which may indicate a read error. The chain is built from TRBV7-2 and TRBJ1-5; 11 bases align to TRBD1. The CDR3 loop spans 16 amino acids. Germline V gene data show CDR1 as SGHTA and CDR2 as FQGNSA. The DNA of the CDR3 is TGCGCCAGCAGCCAAGATAGGGGACAGGGGGTCCAGCCCCAGCATTTT. Protein sequence: CASSQDRGQGVQPQHF.

Concerning this clonotype: This may be a read error: a much more frequent sequence differs by one nucleotide. This chain uses TRBV11-3 with TRBJ1-4, with D maybe TRBD1 (6 bases). CDR3 length equals 15 residues. The V gene's germline CDR1 is SGHNT and CDR2 YENEEA. Trimming shortened V by 3 bases and J by 6 bases, and 14 bases separated the two germline ends. CDR3 DNA sequence: TGTGCCAGCAGCTTTCAGGGGAGGGCTGATGAAAAACTGTTTTTT. This encodes CASSFQGRADEKLFF.

The genes are TRBV29-1 and TRBJ1-4, with 7 positions matching TRBD1. Germline V gene data show CDR1 as SQVTM and CDR2 as ANQGSEA. J lost 8 bases, V lost 4 bases, and 10 bases had no gene match. The CDR3 has 14 amino acids. CDR3 protein: CSVAQGQGGEKLFF. DNA of the CDR3: TGCAGCGTTGCACAGGGTCAGGGGGGCGAAAAACTGTTTTTT. The full variable domain, its missing parts supplied by reference TRBV29-1 and TRBJ1-4, is SAVISQKPSRDICQRGTSLTIQCQVDSQVTMMFWYRQQPGQSLTLIATANQGSEATYESGFVIDKFPISRPNLTFSTLTVSNMSPEDSSIYLCSVAQGQGGEKLFFGSGTQLSVL.

This clonotype has at least ten counts. The chain joins TRBV7-8 to TRBJ1-5; D perhaps matches TRBD1 (6 bases). Deletions cut 1 base from V and 6 bases from J, with 13 bases between. Germline V CDR1 and CDR2: SGHVS, FQNEAQ. The CDR3 is 15 amino acids. The CDR3 protein is CASSLEWVGGQPQHF. CDR3 DNA: TGTGCCAGCAGCTTAGAGTGGGTAGGGGGTCAGCCCCAGCATTTT.

The rearrangement joins TRBV10-3 to TRBJ1-2, with TRBD1 matching 8 bases. Germline CDR1 ENHRY, CDR2 SYGVKD. The CDR3 length is 13 residues. V gave up 10 bases and J gave up 4 bases; unmatched junction bases: 8. The DNA of the CDR3 is TGTGCCAGCATCGACAGGGGAAGCTATGGCTACACCTTC. Its translation: CASIDRGSYGYTF.

The chain couples TRBV9 to TRBJ1-4; 8 nucleotides line up with TRBD1. With V trimmed by 4 bases and J by 9 bases, 5 bases remained unmatched. Germline V gives CDR1 SGDLS, CDR2 YYNGEE. The CDR3 is 13 residues long. The CDR3 spells CASSLGTGQKLFF. CDR3 bases: TGTGCCAGCAGCTTGGGGACAGGCCAAAAACTGTTTTTT. Full variable domain (missing parts from reference TRBV9 and TRBJ1-4): DSGVTQTPKHLITATGQRVTLRCSPRSGDLSVYWYQQSLDQGLQFLIQYYNGEERAKGNILERFSAQQFPDLHSELNLSSLELGDSALYFCASSLGTGQKLFFGSGTQLSVL.

This clonotype occurred a few times. The chain carries TRBV19 and TRBJ2-7; unclear D gene. Germline V gene lookup returns CDR1 LNHDA and CDR2 SQIVND (reference sequence). Trimming removed 9 bases at V and 7 bases at J, with 7 bases between. This CDR3 has 9 residues. CDR3 protein: CARSWEQYF. CDR3 coding DNA: TGTGCCAGGAGCTGGGAGCAGTACTTC. The full variable domain, its missing parts supplied by reference TRBV19 and TRBJ2-7, is DGGITQSPKYLFRKEGQNVTLSCEQNLNHDAMYWYRQDPGQGLRLIYYSQIVNDFQKGDIAEGYSVSREKKESFPLTVTSAQKNPTAFYLCARSWEQYFGPGTRLTVT.

This clonotype was observed a single time. The V and J genes are TRBV7-2 and TRBJ2-7; maybe TRBD2 (5 bases). Germline CDR1 and CDR2: SGHTA and FQGNSA. V was trimmed by 5 bases and J by 6 bases, leaving 11 bases between them. There are 12 residues in the CDR3. This CDR3 is CASSKEVGEQYF. The CDR3 nucleotides read TGTGCCAGCAGCAAGGAGGTGGGCGAGCAGTACTTC.